The present TCR beta chain was sequenced within a study of blood T cell repertoires in COVID-19. In the study overall: Sites across the United States, Italy and Spain contributed samples from acute and convalescent COVID-19. T cells, B-cell-depleted T cells, or PBMCs supplied cDNA or gDNA.

As originally analysed: The assay estimated nucleated cells by amplifying reference gene primers. Method: immunoSEQ multiplex PCR; TCRdb's copy keeps in-frame clones and lacks some. The V and J calls and clone size are taken from that table; D and trimming were inferred from the DNA. Here the sample spans 100,000 to 150,000 clones, more than 65% being singletons. CDR3 size: 12 residues. Trimming removed 4 bases at V and 7 bases at J, with 11 bases between. Germline V gene data show CDR1 as SGDLS and CDR2 as YYNGEE. Many counts were recorded for this clone. Source material: peripheral blood. The chain uses TRBV9 and TRBJ1-2; D is unresolved. The clonotype comes from a woman in her sixties or seventies with acute or convalescent COVID-19. The CDR3 coding sequence is TGTGCCAGCAGCTCGTTTACGGGTGGCTACACCTTC. Translation gives CASSSFTGGYTF.